This passage covers 27 T cell receptor beta chains from one sample sequenced in a study of T cells in Graves' hyperthyroidism and ophthalmopathy. RNA transcripts yielded amplified TCR beta CDR3 regions. During a first-round RT-PCR of the TCR CDR3, the HTBI primer set was used. A single record per CDR3 protein comes from TCRdb applying MiXCR to the multiplex PCR reads. Here the sample spans under 350,000 distinct CDR3 sequences, over 15% being singletons. Sequenced: blood. All receptors come from a woman in her sixties or seventies with Graves' ophthalmopathy.

In this sample, this clonotype turned up many times. The CDR3 nucleotides are TGTGCCAGCAGTTTACCGCAGGGGGGGATGACGGATAGCTCCTACAATGAGCAGTTCTTC. It codes for CASSLPQGGMTDSSYNEQFF. The V gene is TRBV28, the J gene TRBJ2-1; possibly TRBD1 or TRBD2 for D (7 bases each). CDR1 and CDR2 (germline): MDHEN, SYDVKM. The length of the CDR3 is 20 residues. Trimming left V 2 bases short and J 0 bases short, with 23 bases between.

There are many counts of this clonotype. The genes are TRBV5-5 and TRBJ2-1; D is possibly TRBD2 (6 bases). The CDR3 has 15 residues. From germline, CDR1 is SGHKS and CDR2 YYEKEE (reference sequence). Trimming took 4 bases from V and 4 from J, leaving 15 bases between them. CDR3 coding DNA: TGTGCCAGCAGCCCAAGACTAGGCATTTACAATGAGCAGTTCTTC. This encodes CASSPRLGIYNEQFF.

CDR3 sequence (DNA): TGTGCCAGCAGCCCCTCCACAGGGACTGCCTATGGCTACACCTTC. Its protein is CASSPSTGTAYGYTF. J is TRBJ1-2 and V is TRBV6-1; a weak D match, TRBD1 (6 bases). This CDR3 has 15 residues. Germline assignment: CDR1 MNHNS and CDR2 SASEGT. Trimming cost V 6 bases and J 4 bases, with 18 bases left between them.

This clonotype was found a few times. The genes are TRBV10-3 and TRBJ2-5; D ambiguous. Trimming took 2 bases from V and 2 from J, leaving 12 bases between them. The CDR3 totals 15 residues. Germline assignment: CDR1 ENHRY and CDR2 SYGVKD. In DNA, the CDR3 is TGTGCCATCAGTGAGGGGTCGGTACTACAAGAGACCCAGTACTTC. Translation: CAISEGSVLQETQYF.

The CDR3 DNA reads TGTGCCAGTAGTGCAATCAATCAGCCCCAGCATTTT. As protein: CASSAINQPQHF. V is TRBV19 and J is TRBJ1-5; the D is unclear. This CDR3 region has 12 residues. V was trimmed by 5 bases and J by 3 bases, leaving 5 bases between them. Germline CDR1 is LNHDA and CDR2 is SQIVND (reference sequence). Full variable domain (missing parts from reference TRBV19 and TRBJ1-5): DGGITQSPKYLFRKEGQNVTLSCEQNLNHDAMYWYRQDPGQGLRLIYYSQIVNDFQKGDIAEGYSVSREKKESFPLTVTSAQKNPTAFYLCASSAINQPQHFGDGTRLSIL.

This clonotype has a count of ten or more. V usage is TRBV7-8 and J usage is TRBJ2-1; no reliable D call. The CDR3 is 11 amino acids. CDR1 SGHVS and CDR2 FQNEAQ come from the germline V gene. V was cut by 10 bases and J by 6 bases, with 10 bases left in between. This CDR3 reads CAISGGNEQFF. The DNA of the CDR3 is TGTGCCATCAGTGGCGGCAATGAGCAGTTCTTC.

The DNA of the CDR3 is TGTGCCAGCAGCCCAAGGCAGGGTAATTCACCCCTCCACTTT. It is translated as CASSPRQGNSPLHF. The chain links TRBV7-2 to TRBJ1-6, with D perhaps TRBD1 (5 bases). There are 14 residues in the CDR3. Germline V lookup: CDR1 SGHTA, CDR2 FQGNSA. V was pared by 5 bases and J by 6 bases, with 11 bases between.

This clonotype was counted a few times. This sequence joins TRBV11-2 and TRBJ2-5; 7 nucleotides line up with TRBD1. The V gene's germline CDR1 is SGHAT and CDR2 FQNNGV. CDR3 length: 15 amino acids. V gave up 1 base and J gave up 5 bases; unmatched junction bases: 7. CDR3 in amino acids: CASSLGNRGGETQYF. The CDR3 DNA is TGTGCCAGCAGCTTAGGGAACAGGGGTGGGGAGACCCAGTACTTC.

The chain carries TRBV10-3 and TRBJ2-7; D call uncertain. The CDR3 spans 12 residues. Germline assignment: CDR1 ENHRY and CDR2 SYGVKD. The V end lost 5 bases, the J end lost 5 bases, and 10 bases lay between the germline ends. The CDR3 DNA sequence: TGTGCCATCAGTACCGGGTTGGACGAGCAGTACTTC. It is translated as CAISTGLDEQYF.

A few counts support this clonotype. This sequence joins TRBV12-3 or TRBV12-4 and TRBJ2-2; D unresolved. Trimming left V 8 bases short and J 8 bases short, with 18 bases between. The CDR3 runs 14 residues. Written as DNA, the CDR3 is TGTGCCAGCCGGAAGATTAAGGGTACGGGGGAGCTGTTTTTT. Protein product: CASRKIKGTGELFF.

This clonotype occurred many times. The chain has TRBV7-2 and TRBJ2-5, with a possible D match to TRBD2 (5 bases). The length of the CDR3 is 14 residues. In germline, CDR1 is SGHTA, CDR2 FQGNSA. Trimming stripped 3 bases from V and 2 bases from J, with 10 bases between. CDR3 DNA: TGTGCCAGCAGCTTCGACTACGTACAAGAGACCCAGTACTTC. This translates into CASSFDYVQETQYF.

This clonotype appeared many times. The chain carries TRBV29-1 and TRBJ2-3; possibly TRBD2 for D (6 bases). Trimming cost V 1 base and J 7 bases, with 30 bases left between them. The germline V gene encodes CDR1 SQVTM and CDR2 ANQGSEA. The CDR3 consists of 19 residues. Written as DNA, the CDR3 is TGCAGCGTTGAAGGTTACTTCGGGGAGGCGACTTTAATCGAGTATACGCAGTATTTT. Protein: CSVEGYFGEATLIEYTQYF.

This clonotype showed up just once. The rearrangement links TRBV7-2 to TRBJ2-7; 8 nucleotides agree with TRBD1. The CDR3 is made up of 14 amino acids. Germline values: CDR1 SGHTA, CDR2 FQGNSA. V lost 5 bases, J lost 3 bases, and 6 bases stayed unmatched. The CDR3 DNA is TGTGCCAGCAGCCCCTCGACAGGGGACTACGAGCAGTACTTC. Protein product: CASSPSTGDYEQYF. Full variable domain (rest looked up from reference TRBV7-2 and TRBJ2-7): GAGVSQSPSNKVTEKGKDVELRCDPISGHTALYWYRQSLGQGLEFLIYFQGNSAPDKSGLPSDRFSAERTGGSVSTLTIQRTQQEDSAVYLCASSPSTGDYEQYFGPGTRLTVT.

This clonotype was observed many times. The chain carries TRBV12-3 or TRBV12-4 and TRBJ1-1, with D maybe TRBD1 (5 bases). Trimming took off 5 bases at V and 3 bases at J, with 13 bases between the two ends. This CDR3 spans 14 amino acids. The CDR3 sequence: CASSPTGGYTEAFF. As DNA, the CDR3 is TGTGCCAGCAGTCCTACCGGGGGGTACACTGAAGCTTTCTTT.

This clonotype was counted at least ten times. This chain links TRBV7-2 with TRBJ2-3; 14 nucleotides line up with TRBD2. J lost 5 bases, V lost 3 bases, and 10 bases had no gene match. The germline CDR1 and CDR2 sequences are SGHTA and FQGNSA. This CDR3 has 18 amino acids. CDR3 in amino acids: CASSFETSGRAYIDTQYF. CDR3 nucleotide sequence: TGTGCCAGCAGCTTCGAGACTAGCGGGAGGGCCTATATAGATACGCAGTATTTT.

This clonotype was seen at least ten times. CDR3: CASSYAASGSGEQYF. The CDR3 DNA reads as TGTGCCAGCAGTTACGCGGCTAGCGGGAGTGGCGAGCAGTACTTC. The gene calls are TRBV6-5 and TRBJ2-7; TRBD2 agrees at 10 bases. CDR1 and CDR2 (germline): MNHEY, SVGAGI. The junction had 7 bases not matched to a gene; V was cut back by 2 bases and J by 6 bases. The CDR3 covers 15 residues.

This clonotype was seen repeatedly, ten times or more. J is TRBJ2-3 and V is TRBV20-1; 7 nucleotides agree with TRBD2. The trim removed 3 bases at V and 2 bases at J, leaving 8 bases unmatched. The CDR3 is made up of 15 amino acids. Germline V gene lookup returns CDR1 DFQATT and CDR2 SNEGSKA (reference sequence). The CDR3, as DNA: TGCAGTGCTAGCACCGGGGGGTGGGTCACAGATACGCAGTATTTT. Translating gives CSASTGGWVTDTQYF.

The CDR3 DNA reads as TGTGCCAGCAGCAAAGTCTTAGTTGCAACTAATGAAAAACTGTTTTTT. Translation: CASSKVLVATNEKLFF. The chain joins TRBV6-1 to TRBJ1-4; D unresolved. The CDR3 length is 16 residues. Between the trimmed V and J ends, which lost 6 bases and 0 bases, there was a span of 14 bases. In germline, CDR1 is MNHNS, CDR2 SASEGT.

This clonotype counts as hyperexpanded (1% or more). The CDR3 nucleotides are TGCAGTGCTAGTCAGCTGGGAGGGGGGGAAAACATTCAGTACTTC. Protein sequence: CSASQLGGGENIQYF. The chain uses TRBV20-1 and TRBJ2-4; weak D call: TRBD2 (7 bases). From germline, CDR1 is DFQATT and CDR2 SNEGSKA (reference sequence). Trimming removed 3 bases at V and 5 bases at J, with 17 bases between. The CDR3 length is 15 residues.

The chain carries TRBV20-1 and TRBJ2-3; tentative D call: TRBD2 (6 bases). The germline gives CDR1 DFQATT, CDR2 SNEGSKA (reference sequence). Trimming took 0 bases from V and 3 from J, leaving 13 bases between them. The CDR3 runs to 15 residues. CDR3: CSARDLEGRTDTQYF. As DNA, the CDR3 is TGCAGTGCTAGAGATTTGGAGGGTAGGACAGATACGCAGTATTTT.

This clonotype was seen at least ten times. V usage is TRBV5-1 and J usage is TRBJ1-1; tentatively, D is TRBD1 (5 bases). V was clipped by 3 bases and J by 4 bases, with 13 bases between them. Germline lookup yields CDR1 SGHRS and CDR2 YFSETQ. This CDR3 spans 14 amino acids. The CDR3 sequence is CASSSHTGGTEAFF. CDR3 DNA: TGCGCCAGCAGCTCCCATACAGGAGGCACTGAAGCTTTCTTT.

Only a few counts were recorded for this clonotype. The gene calls are TRBV29-1 and TRBJ2-7; weak D call: TRBD2 (6 bases). The V end lost 6 bases, the J end lost 5 bases, and 17 bases lay between the germline ends. The CDR3 totals 13 residues. CDR1 is SQVTM and CDR2 is ANQGSEA in the germline V gene. The CDR3 spells CSVGTGSTHEQYF. DNA for the CDR3: TGCAGCGTCGGGACCGGGAGTACCCACGAGCAGTACTTC.

This clonotype was picked up many times. The chain employs TRBV6-2 or TRBV6-3 and TRBJ2-1; weak D call: TRBD1 (6 bases). CDR3 size: 15 residues. V lost 2 bases to trimming and J lost 7 bases, with 15 bases between them. The germline V gene has CDR1 MNHEY and CDR2 SVGEGT. Here the CDR3 DNA reads TGTGCCAGCAGTTACGTCCGGGAAAGGGGGAATGAGCAGTTCTTC. Amino acids: CASSYVRERGNEQFF.

The chain employs TRBV11-3 and TRBJ2-5, with D unclear. Trimming shortened V by 7 bases and J by 0 bases, and 18 bases separated the two germline ends. Germline lookup yields CDR1 SGHNT and CDR2 YENEEA. The CDR3 extends over 16 amino acids. The CDR3: CASTPSFRRHQETQYF. The DNA of the CDR3 is TGTGCCAGCACCCCCTCCTTTCGACGGCACCAAGAGACCCAGTACTTC.

This clonotype was counted only a few times. This rearrangement joins TRBV19 to TRBJ2-7, with D hard to call. Germline CDR1 LNHDA, CDR2 SQIVND (reference sequence). The CDR3 is 13 amino acids. V gave up 7 bases and J gave up 0 bases, with 10 bases separating them. CDR3 in amino acids: CASNSGSSYEQYF. CDR3 DNA sequence: TGTGCCAGTAACTCCGGTTCCTCCTACGAGCAGTACTTC.

This clonotype has at least ten counts. As DNA, the CDR3 is TGTGCCAGCAGGACAGGGGCTGAAGCTTTCTTT. Its translation is CASRTGAEAFF. V is TRBV7-2 and J is TRBJ1-1, with TRBD1 identical over 8 bases. This CDR3 has 11 residues. Per the germline V gene, CDR1 is SGHTA and CDR2 is FQGNSA. V lost 6 bases and J lost 6; bases outside the gene matches: 0.

This clonotype was counted many times. At one end, the junction sequence differs from germline, possibly due to a read error. The rearrangement uses TRBV5-1 and TRBJ2-1; a weak D match, TRBD1 (6 bases). The CDR3 length is 13 residues. Per germline, CDR1 SGHRS and CDR2 YFSETQ. The CDR3 sequence: CASSLDSYNEQFF. DNA of the CDR3: TGTGCCAGCAGTTTGGACAGTTACAATGAGCAGTTCTTC.